This TCR beta chain appears in the sequencing data of a study of cytomegalovirus exposure and HLA in healthy donors. Primers for the PCR totalled 60 Vbeta and 13 Jbeta. Repertoires were generated with immunoSEQ multiplex PCR, while TCRdb's copy carries only in-frame clones and drops some. Of some 100,000 clones detected, approximately 70% appear once; the ten largest clones hold more than 4.5%. This CDR3 has 16 amino acids. Germline V gene lookup returns CDR1 MGHDK and CDR2 SYGVNS. The junction had 14 bases not matched to a gene; V was cut back by 10 bases and J by 2 bases. This receptor was obtained from a woman aged 18-29 years in good health and CMV-seropositive. Sequencing input: PBMCs. The chain uses TRBV25-1 and TRBJ2-1, with 7 bases aligning to TRBD2. In DNA, the CDR3 is TGTGCCACGCAGTGGTTTCTCCTAGCGGCCTACAATGAGCAGTTCTTC. It specifies CATQWFLLAAYNEQFF. Based on the CDR3 plus reference TRBV25-1 and TRBJ2-1, the full variable domain is EADIYQTPRYLVIGTGKKITLECSQTMGHDKMYWYQQDPGMELHLIHYSYGVNSTEKGDLSSESTVSRIRTEHFPLTLESARPSHTSQYLCATQWFLLAAYNEQFFGPGTRLTVL.